The 20 T cell receptor beta chains presented below share a single source sample, sequenced in a study of cytomegalovirus exposure and HLA in healthy donors. The PCR made use of 60 Vbeta and 13 Jbeta primers. TCRdb keeps only in-frame clones here, not all; method: immunoSEQ multiplex PCR. The table for this sample gives 180,000 or so clones. Sample: PBMCs. The receptors shown here come from a boy aged 10-17 years in good health and CMV-seronegative.

The chain recombines TRBV30 with TRBJ2-3, with D tentatively TRBD1 (5 bases). CDR3 length equals 14 residues. Trimming removed 4 bases from V and 6 bases from J, with 17 bases in between. CDR1 and CDR2 (germline): GTSNPN, SVGIG (reference sequence). This chain's CDR3 is CAWTFGAPRDTQYF. The CDR3 DNA sequence: TGTGCCTGGACATTTGGGGCCCCTCGGGATACGCAGTATTTT. Based on the CDR3 plus reference TRBV30 and TRBJ2-3, the full variable domain is SQTIHQWPATLVQPVGSPLSLECTVEGTSNPNLYWYRQAAGRGLQLLFYSVGIGQISSEVPQNLSASRPQDRQFILSSKKLLLSDSGFYLCAWTFGAPRDTQYFGPGTRLTVL.

V and J are TRBV6-5 and TRBJ1-1; 8 bases are shared with TRBD1. The trim removed 6 bases at V and 8 bases at J, leaving 5 bases unmatched. The CDR3 extends over 12 amino acids. The V gene's germline CDR1 is MNHEY and CDR2 SVGAGI. The CDR3 loop is CASRDRATEAFF. The CDR3 DNA reads as TGTGCCAGCAGGGACAGGGCTACCGAAGCTTTCTTT.

This chain links TRBV2 with TRBJ2-5; 7 nucleotides line up with TRBD2. The CDR3 has 12 amino acids. CDR1 SNHLY and CDR2 FYNNEI come from the germline V gene. The trim removed 10 bases at V and 0 bases at J, leaving 2 bases unmatched. The CDR3 nucleotides are TGTGCCATAACTAGCGACCAAGAGACCCAGTACTTC. Protein sequence: CAITSDQETQYF.

The gene calls are TRBV4-3 and TRBJ2-7; the match to TRBD2 covers 13 bases. V lost 0 bases, J lost 5 bases, and 4 bases stayed unmatched. CDR3 length equals 16 residues. Germline-derived CDR1 and CDR2 are LGHNA and YSLEER. The DNA for the CDR3 is TGCGCCAGCAGCCAAGAACTAGCGGGGGGGCCGGACGAGCAGTACTTC. Its translation: CASSQELAGGPDEQYF.

The chain employs TRBV27 and TRBJ1-2; D is possibly TRBD1 (5 bases). Germline V lookup: CDR1 MNHEY, CDR2 SMNVEV (reference sequence). This CDR3 has 14 amino acids. The V and J ends lost 0 bases and 4 bases respectively, with 9 bases between them. CDR3 in amino acids: CASSLSPGGYGYTF. CDR3 in DNA: TGTGCCAGCAGTTTATCGCCGGGGGGCTATGGCTACACCTTC.

The rearrangement links TRBV5-1 to TRBJ2-7, with D perhaps matching TRBD1 (6 bases). This CDR3 has 15 amino acids. Germline CDR1 and CDR2: SGHRS and YFSETQ. Trimming took off 0 bases at V and 5 bases at J, with 15 bases between the two ends. In DNA, the CDR3 is TGCGCCAGCAGCTTGGTGGGGGCTCCGGGCCACGAGCAGTACTTC. It yields the protein CASSLVGAPGHEQYF.

This rearrangement joins TRBV6-1 to TRBJ2-1, with 7 bases fitting TRBD2. CDR1 and CDR2 from the germline V gene are MNHNS and SASEGT. With V trimmed by 11 bases and J by 4 bases, 8 bases remained unmatched. The CDR3 is 13 amino acids. The CDR3 region has the DNA TGTGCCGCAACCTGGGGGGGGTACAATGAGCAGTTCTTC. This codes for CAATWGGYNEQFF.

CDR3 protein: CASSVGGGGNSDTQYF. In nucleotides, the CDR3 is TGTGCCAGCAGCGTAGGAGGCGGTGGTAATTCAGATACGCAGTATTTT. This chain joins TRBV9 and TRBJ2-3; D ambiguous. V was clipped by 0 bases and J by 4 bases, with 15 bases between them. The germline V gene has CDR1 SGDLS and CDR2 YYNGEE. The CDR3 loop spans 16 amino acids.

The genes are TRBV6-6 and TRBJ2-1; D may be TRBD2 (5 bases). Germline V gene lookup returns CDR1 MNHNY and CDR2 SVGAGI (reference sequence). The CDR3 has 13 residues. Trimming took 7 bases from V and 7 from J, leaving 14 bases between them. CDR3 bases: TGTGCCAGCATGAACTTTGGAGGTAATGAGCAGTTCTTC. Its protein is CASMNFGGNEQFF.

This rearrangement joins TRBV5-1 to TRBJ2-2; D gene unclear. The V gene's germline CDR1 is SGHRS and CDR2 YFSETQ. The CDR3 loop spans 12 amino acids. V dropped 0 bases and J dropped 7 bases, with 4 bases sitting between them. CDR3 residues: CASSLDSGELFF. CDR3 bases: TGCGCCAGCAGCTTGGATAGCGGGGAGCTGTTTTTT.

The rearrangement joins TRBV11-2 to TRBJ2-1; possible D gene TRBD2, 5 bases. The CDR3 has 14 amino acids. Looked up from germline, CDR1 is SGHAT and CDR2 is FQNNGV. The V gene lost 3 bases and the J gene lost 15 bases, with 21 bases spanning the gap. The CDR3: CASSFLGEGPRPFF. DNA of the CDR3: TGTGCCAGCAGCTTTCTGGGTGAGGGCCCCAGGCCGTTCTTC.

The chain links TRBV7-3 to TRBJ2-2, with 7 bases matching TRBD1. Germline lookup yields CDR1 SGHTA and CDR2 FQGTGA. CDR3 length: 16 residues. The V segment lost 6 bases and the J segment 4 bases; nucleotides outside the gene matches: 11. The CDR3 nucleotides are TGTGCCAGCAGTTACAGGGGAACGGAGGTCACCGGGGAGCTGTTTTTT. Amino acid sequence: CASSYRGTEVTGELFF.

The chain couples TRBV18 to TRBJ1-2; no reliable D call. The CDR3 has 13 residues. V gave up 2 bases and J gave up 5 bases, with 9 bases separating them. Per germline, CDR1 KGHSH and CDR2 LQKENI. The CDR3 sequence is CASSPWSEYGYTF. In DNA form, the CDR3 reads TGTGCCAGCTCACCATGGTCAGAATATGGCTACACCTTC.

V gene TRBV5-1 combines with J gene TRBJ2-1; perhaps TRBD2 as D (6 bases). CDR3 length equals 12 residues. Trimming cost V 5 bases and J 10 bases, with 13 bases left between them. The V gene's germline CDR1 is SGHRS and CDR2 YFSETQ. This CDR3 is CASSLSSGEQFF. The DNA of the CDR3 is TGCGCCAGCAGTCTCTCGAGCGGGGAGCAGTTCTTC.

The V gene is TRBV15, the J gene TRBJ2-5; possible D gene TRBD1, 5 bases. CDR1 and CDR2 (germline): LNHNV, YYDKDF (reference sequence). The CDR3 has 13 amino acids. V was shortened by 3 bases and J by 3 bases, with 8 bases between the two germline ends. CDR3 region: CATSSPDKETQYF. CDR3 DNA: TGTGCCACCAGCAGTCCGGACAAAGAGACCCAGTACTTC.

The gene calls are TRBV27 and TRBJ2-5, with 7 bases matching TRBD1. V was pared by 3 bases and J by 2 bases, with 12 bases of the junction left unmatched. This CDR3 has 17 amino acids. Germline V gene lookup returns CDR1 MNHEY and CDR2 SMNVEV (reference sequence). The CDR3 DNA sequence: TGTGCCAGCAGTTTCTCTTCGGGACAGCCAAATCAAGAGACCCAGTACTTC. Translated, it gives CASSFSSGQPNQETQYF.

J is TRBJ1-1 and V is TRBV25-1; the D is unclear. CDR1 MGHDK and CDR2 SYGVNS come from the germline V gene. Trimming removed 1 base from V and 3 bases from J, with 6 bases in between. CDR3 length equals 13 residues. In DNA, the CDR3 is TGTGCCAGCAGTGAATCACGGGACACTGAAGCTTTCTTT. As protein: CASSESRDTEAFF.

The V and J genes are TRBV10-3 and TRBJ1-4; D remains unclear. Trimming left V 5 bases short and J 0 bases short, with 4 bases between. The CDR3 totals 13 residues. The germline V gene has CDR1 ENHRY and CDR2 SYGVKD. The chain's CDR3 is CAISTATNEKLFF. The DNA for the CDR3 is TGTGCCATCAGTACTGCAACTAATGAAAAACTGTTTTTT.

The chain uses TRBV4-1 and TRBJ1-1, with D unclear. Germline CDR1 and CDR2: MGHRA and YSYEKL. CDR3 length: 15 amino acids. Trimming took off 1 base at V and 3 bases at J, with 12 bases between the two ends. The CDR3 reads CASSQAPSRDTEAFF. CDR3 in DNA: TGCGCCAGCAGCCAAGCCCCATCACGGGACACTGAAGCTTTCTTT.

The chain has TRBV7-9 and TRBJ1-1; 8 nucleotides match TRBD1. The germline V gene has CDR1 SEHNR and CDR2 FQNEAQ (reference sequence). Germline trimming cut 5 bases from V and 6 bases from J; bases unmatched to any gene: 17. The CDR3 runs 17 residues. CDR3 nucleotide sequence: TGTGCCAGCAGCCCTCTTCAGGGGGCGAGTATCATCTCTGAAGCTTTCTTT. Protein product: CASSPLQGASIISEAFF.